One and the same sample provided the 21 T cell receptor beta chains below, sequenced in a study of T cell changes during pregnancy in multiple sclerosis. TCRdb's table, derived via immunoSEQ multiplex PCR, lists solely in-frame clones and lacks some. The table shows about 48,000 clones, with approximately 95% occurring only once. Here the sequenced sample was CD4+ T cells from peripheral blood mononuclear cells, taken in the first trimester of pregnancy. All receptors come from a female donor with multiple sclerosis, enrolled in a pregnancy study.

This clone showed up just once. The chain joins TRBV11-2 to TRBJ2-4, with D unresolved. CDR1 is SGHAT and CDR2 is FQNNGV in the germline V gene. Trimming stripped 5 bases from V and 4 bases from J, with 9 bases between. This CDR3 contains 13 residues. CDR3 in DNA: TGTGCCAGCAGCCTTAGATCGAAAAACATTCAGTACTTC. It specifies CASSLRSKNIQYF.

The chain carries TRBV5-1 and TRBJ2-7, with 7 bases fitting TRBD1. Looked up from germline, CDR1 is SGHRS and CDR2 is YFSETQ. This CDR3 has 14 residues. V shed 3 bases, J shed 1 base, and the junction held 4 bases outside the gene matches. CDR3 loop: CASSWTGFSYEQYF. The CDR3 nucleotides are TGCGCCAGCAGCTGGACAGGTTTTTCCTACGAGCAGTACTTC.

The CDR3 loop is CASSRPRDEQFF. CDR3 DNA sequence: TGTGCCAGCAGCAGACCCCGGGATGAGCAGTTCTTC. The chain combines TRBV13 with TRBJ2-1; D remains unclear. The CDR3 length is 12 residues. The V and J ends lost 5 bases and 8 bases respectively, with 10 bases between them. Looked up from germline, CDR1 is PRHDT and CDR2 is FYEKMQ (reference sequence).

This clone was observed a single time. The chain links TRBV5-1 to TRBJ2-5; D remains unclear. There are 15 residues in the CDR3. In germline, CDR1 is SGHRS, CDR2 YFSETQ. Trimming took off 1 base at V and 2 bases at J, with 12 bases between the two ends. CDR3 sequence (DNA): TGCGCCAGCAGCTTGAAAAACAGCTTGCAAGAGACCCAGTACTTC. Its protein is CASSLKNSLQETQYF.

The CDR3 protein is CASSLDRATYNEQFF. CDR3 nucleotide sequence: TGTGCCAGCAGCCTGGACAGGGCGACATACAATGAGCAGTTCTTC. This chain joins TRBV6-6 and TRBJ2-1, with 8 bases identical to TRBD1. The V gene's germline CDR1 is MNHNY and CDR2 SVGAGI (reference sequence). This CDR3 is 15 amino acids long. V was pared by 6 bases and J by 4 bases, with 8 bases of the junction left unmatched.

This clone was recorded once. The chain employs TRBV28 and TRBJ1-1; TRBD1 is a possible D gene (6 bases). Germline lookup yields CDR1 MDHEN and CDR2 SYDVKM. The CDR3 covers 16 residues. Trimming took off 3 bases at V and 1 base at J, with 15 bases between the two ends. CDR3 protein: CASSFLQGLGNTEAFF. For the CDR3, the DNA is TGTGCCAGCAGTTTCTTGCAGGGGTTGGGGAACACTGAAGCTTTCTTT. The entire variable domain, with the rest obtained from reference TRBV28 and TRBJ1-1, is as follows: DVKVTQSSRYLVKRTGEKVFLECVQDMDHENMFWYRQDPGLGLRLIYFSYDVKMKEKGDIPEGYSVSREKKERFSLILESASTNQTSMYLCASSFLQGLGNTEAFFGQGTRLTVV.

This chain joins TRBV11-3 and TRBJ2-7; 8 bases map to TRBD2. Germline CDR1 and CDR2: SGHNT and YENEEA. Germline trimming cut 1 base from V and 0 bases from J; bases unmatched to any gene: 2. CDR3 length: 15 amino acids. The CDR3 loop reads CASSLGLASSYEQYF. The CDR3 DNA reads TGTGCCAGCAGCTTAGGACTAGCGAGCTCCTACGAGCAGTACTTC. The whole variable domain, remainder taken from reference TRBV11-3 and TRBJ2-7, is EAGVVQSPRYKIIEKKQPVAFWCNPISGHNTLYWYLQNLGQGPELLIRYENEEAVDDSQLPKDRFSAERLKGVDSTLKIQPAELGDSAVYLCASSLGLASSYEQYFGPGTRLTVT.

The V gene is TRBV5-6, the J gene TRBJ2-6; D might be TRBD1 (5 bases). Trimming cost V 1 base and J 2 bases, with 7 bases left between them. CDR3 length equals 15 residues. The germline V gene encodes CDR1 SGHDT and CDR2 YYEEEE. The CDR3 loop is CASSLPGTGANVLTF. CDR3 DNA: TGTGCCAGCAGCTTGCCAGGGACTGGGGCCAACGTCCTGACTTTC.

The V gene is TRBV2, the J gene TRBJ2-3; D ambiguous. Germline V gene sequence: CDR1 SNHLY, CDR2 FYNNEI. Deletions cut 4 bases from V and 8 bases from J, with 13 bases between. The CDR3 has 13 residues. CDR3 nucleotide sequence: TGTGCCAGCAGTGGTCGGGTAGCCGGTACGCAGTATTTT. Protein product: CASSGRVAGTQYF. The full variable domain, in which reference TRBV2 and TRBJ2-3 provide the parts outside the CDR3, is EPEVTQTPSHQVTQMGQEVILRCVPISNHLYFYWYRQILGQKVEFLVSFYNNEISEKSEIFDDQFSVERPDGSNFTLKIRSTKLEDSAMYFCASSGRVAGTQYFGPGTRLTVL.

This chain links TRBV11-2 with TRBJ1-1; a weak D match, TRBD1 (5 bases). The germline gives CDR1 SGHAT, CDR2 FQNNGV. The CDR3 has 15 amino acids. V was clipped by 3 bases and J by 3 bases, with 14 bases between them. CDR3 sequence: CASSFRSGWDTEAFF. In DNA, the CDR3 is TGTGCCAGCAGCTTTAGGTCAGGGTGGGACACTGAAGCTTTCTTT.

CDR3 region: CASGPGTESNQPQHF. CDR3 bases: TGTGCCAGCGGACCCGGGACAGAGAGCAATCAGCCCCAGCATTTT. The chain links TRBV6-1 to TRBJ1-5, with 7 nucleotides matching TRBD1. J lost 1 base, V lost 8 bases, and 8 bases had no gene match. The CDR3 runs to 15 residues. The germline gives CDR1 MNHNS, CDR2 SASEGT.

This clone was recorded only once. The J gene is TRBJ2-7, the V gene TRBV6-1; 8 bases are a match to TRBD1. Germline values: CDR1 MNHNS, CDR2 SASEGT. V gave up 4 bases and J gave up 2 bases; unmatched junction bases: 4. CDR3 length: 14 residues. CDR3 bases: TGTGCCAGCAGTGGACAGGGGCCCCCCTACGAGCAGTACTTC. Protein sequence: CASSGQGPPYEQYF.

This chain connects TRBV2 to TRBJ2-6; no firm D call. Between the trimmed V and J ends, which lost 6 bases and 4 bases, there was a span of 7 bases. From germline, CDR1 is SNHLY and CDR2 FYNNEI. The CDR3 sequence is 13 residues long. The CDR3 bases are TGTGCCAGCAGATCGTTCGGGGCCAACGTCCTGACTTTC. Protein product: CASRSFGANVLTF.

This sequence joins TRBV5-1 and TRBJ1-3, with a possible D match to TRBD1 (6 bases). CDR3 size: 17 residues. V was clipped by 1 base and J by 0 bases, with 14 bases between them. The germline gives CDR1 SGHRS, CDR2 YFSETQ. The CDR3 loop is CASSLSPDRGSGNTIYF. DNA of the CDR3: TGCGCCAGCAGCTTGTCGCCGGACAGAGGCTCTGGAAACACCATATATTTT.

This clone was recorded only once. The chain combines TRBV1 with TRBJ2-2; whether TRBD2, the table's D call, matches the DNA was not checked. TRBV1 is classified as a pseudogene. The CDR3 totals 14 residues. The CDR3 bases are TGCACCAGCAGCCCGGGACTAGCGACCGGGGAGCTGTTTTTT. It codes for CTSSPGLATGELFF.

The rearrangement links TRBV6-1 to TRBJ1-2; no reliable D call. The V end was cut by 2 bases, the J end by 7 bases, with 11 bases between. Germline values: CDR1 MNHNS, CDR2 SASEGT. CDR3 length: 13 amino acids. This CDR3 reads CASSEYEAGGYTF. The CDR3 DNA follows: TGTGCCAGCAGTGAATATGAAGCAGGTGGCTACACCTTC.

The V and J genes are TRBV28 and TRBJ1-2; D is unclear. V lost 1 base, J lost 5 bases, and 5 bases lay in between. Looked up from germline, CDR1 is MDHEN and CDR2 is SYDVKM. This CDR3 has 12 residues. The CDR3 sequence is CASSLSFYGYTF. The CDR3 DNA reads as TGTGCCAGCAGTTTATCCTTTTATGGCTACACCTTC.

CDR3 sequence reads: CASSQEQRGANNEQFF. CDR3 bases: TGTGCCAGCAGCCAAGAGCAGCGGGGGGCCAACAATGAGCAGTTCTTC. The chain carries TRBV4-2 and TRBJ2-1; 9 nucleotides match TRBD2. The CDR3 covers 16 residues. V gave up 0 bases and J gave up 5 bases; unmatched junction bases: 5. CDR1 and CDR2 (germline): LGHNA, YNFKEQ.

The CDR3 region has the DNA TGTGCCAGCAGTTACTCCCAGTATAGCAATCAGCCCCAGCATTTT. Translated: CASSYSQYSNQPQHF. The genes are TRBV6-5 and TRBJ1-5; D is uncertain. Germline CDR1 MNHEY, CDR2 SVGAGI. V was cut by 0 bases and J by 0 bases, with 6 bases left in between. The CDR3 runs 15 residues.

The chain combines TRBV5-1 with TRBJ2-3, with TRBD2 identical over 13 bases. This CDR3 has 16 residues. In germline, CDR1 is SGHRS, CDR2 YFSETQ. V shed 5 bases, J shed 2 bases, and the junction held 5 bases outside the gene matches. The CDR3 is CASSFGLAGDTDTQYF. The CDR3 region has the DNA TGCGCCAGCAGTTTTGGACTAGCGGGGGACACAGATACGCAGTATTTT.

This chain uses TRBV5-5 with TRBJ1-6; a weak D match, TRBD1 (5 bases). The germline V and J ends were trimmed by 5 bases and 3 bases, with 15 bases remaining between them. In germline, CDR1 is SGHKS, CDR2 YYEKEE (reference sequence). This CDR3 comprises 16 residues. CDR3 amino acids: CASRALGGDYNSPLHF. In DNA form, the CDR3 reads TGTGCCAGCAGGGCCCTTGGGGGGGACTATAATTCACCCCTCCACTTT.